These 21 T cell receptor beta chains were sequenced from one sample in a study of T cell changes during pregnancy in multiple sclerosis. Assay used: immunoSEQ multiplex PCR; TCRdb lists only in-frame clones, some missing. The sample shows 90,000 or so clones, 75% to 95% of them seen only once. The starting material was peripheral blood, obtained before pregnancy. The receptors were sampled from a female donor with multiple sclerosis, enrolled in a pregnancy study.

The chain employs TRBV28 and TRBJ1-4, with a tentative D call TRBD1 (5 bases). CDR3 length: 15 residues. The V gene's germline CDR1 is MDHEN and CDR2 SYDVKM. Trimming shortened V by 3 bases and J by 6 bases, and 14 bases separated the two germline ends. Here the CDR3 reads CASSLIGLGDEKLFF. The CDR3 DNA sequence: TGTGCCAGCAGTTTGATCGGACTAGGGGATGAAAAACTGTTTTTT.

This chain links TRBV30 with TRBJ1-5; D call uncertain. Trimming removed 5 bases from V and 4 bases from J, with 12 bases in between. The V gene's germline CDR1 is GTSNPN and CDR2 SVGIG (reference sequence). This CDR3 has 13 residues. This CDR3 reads CAWERAENQPQHF. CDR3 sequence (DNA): TGTGCCTGGGAGAGGGCCGAAAATCAGCCCCAGCATTTT. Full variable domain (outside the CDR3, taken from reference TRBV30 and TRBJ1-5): SQTIHQWPATLVQPVGSPLSLECTVEGTSNPNLYWYRQAAGRGLQLLFYSVGIGQISSEVPQNLSASRPQDRQFILSSKKLLLSDSGFYLCAWERAENQPQHFGDGTRLSIL.

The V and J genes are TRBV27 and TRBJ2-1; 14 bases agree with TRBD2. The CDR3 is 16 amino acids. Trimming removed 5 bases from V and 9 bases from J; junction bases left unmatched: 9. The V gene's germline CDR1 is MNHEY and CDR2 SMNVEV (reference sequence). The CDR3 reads CASSIPGLAGVFEQFF. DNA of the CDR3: TGTGCCAGCAGTATCCCGGGACTAGCGGGAGTTTTTGAGCAGTTCTTC.

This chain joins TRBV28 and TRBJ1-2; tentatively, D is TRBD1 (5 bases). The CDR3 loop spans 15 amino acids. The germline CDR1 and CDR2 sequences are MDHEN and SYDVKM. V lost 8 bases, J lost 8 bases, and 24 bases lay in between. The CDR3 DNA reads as TGTGCCAGCTCCCTGAGGTTATCGGGGGTTTACGGCTACACCTTC. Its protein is CASSLRLSGVYGYTF.

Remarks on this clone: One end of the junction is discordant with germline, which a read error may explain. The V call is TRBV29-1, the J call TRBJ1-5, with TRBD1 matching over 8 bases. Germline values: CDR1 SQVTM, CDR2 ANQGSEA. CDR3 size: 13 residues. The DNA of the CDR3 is TGCAGCGTTGCTGACAGGGGCAATCGGCCCCAGCATTTT. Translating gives CSVADRGNRPQHF.

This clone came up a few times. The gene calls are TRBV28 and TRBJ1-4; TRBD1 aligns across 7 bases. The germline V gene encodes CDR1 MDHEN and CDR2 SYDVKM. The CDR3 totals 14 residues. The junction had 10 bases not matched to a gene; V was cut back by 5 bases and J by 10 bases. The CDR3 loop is CASSDDRAVGKLFF. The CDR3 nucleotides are TGTGCCAGCAGTGATGACAGGGCGGTGGGAAAACTGTTTTTT.

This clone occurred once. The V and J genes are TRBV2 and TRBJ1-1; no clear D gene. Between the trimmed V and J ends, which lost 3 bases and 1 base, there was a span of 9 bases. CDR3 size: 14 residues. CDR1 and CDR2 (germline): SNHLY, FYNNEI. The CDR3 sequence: CASSDGVTNTEAFF. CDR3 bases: TGTGCCAGCAGTGACGGGGTCACGAACACTGAAGCTTTCTTT.

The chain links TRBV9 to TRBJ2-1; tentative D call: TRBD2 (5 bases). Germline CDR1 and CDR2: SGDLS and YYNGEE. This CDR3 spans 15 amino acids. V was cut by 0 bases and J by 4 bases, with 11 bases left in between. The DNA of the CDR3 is TGTGCCAGCAGCGTAGGGCGGGCCCTTTACAATGAGCAGTTCTTC. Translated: CASSVGRALYNEQFF.

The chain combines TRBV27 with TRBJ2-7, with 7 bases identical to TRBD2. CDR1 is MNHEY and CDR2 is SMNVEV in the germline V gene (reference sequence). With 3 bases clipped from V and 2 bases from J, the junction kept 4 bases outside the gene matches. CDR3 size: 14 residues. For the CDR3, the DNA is TGTGCCAGCAGTTTCCTCGGGACTACCTACGAGCAGTACTTC. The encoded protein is CASSFLGTTYEQYF.

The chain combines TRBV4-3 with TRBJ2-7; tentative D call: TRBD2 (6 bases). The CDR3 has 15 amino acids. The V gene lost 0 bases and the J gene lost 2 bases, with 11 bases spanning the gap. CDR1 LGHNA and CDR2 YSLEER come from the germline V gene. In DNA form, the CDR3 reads TGCGCCAGCAGCCAAGACCGTCGCGGGGCCTACGAGCAGTACTTC. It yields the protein CASSQDRRGAYEQYF.

The CDR3 protein is CASSHGPSQGASGNTIYF. The CDR3 nucleotides are TGCGCCAGCAGCCATGGACCCTCCCAGGGGGCCTCTGGAAACACCATATATTTT. V and J are TRBV4-3 and TRBJ1-3; 8 nucleotides match TRBD1. V lost 3 bases, J lost 0 bases, and 10 bases stayed unmatched. The CDR3 extends over 18 amino acids. Germline CDR1 and CDR2: LGHNA and YSLEER.

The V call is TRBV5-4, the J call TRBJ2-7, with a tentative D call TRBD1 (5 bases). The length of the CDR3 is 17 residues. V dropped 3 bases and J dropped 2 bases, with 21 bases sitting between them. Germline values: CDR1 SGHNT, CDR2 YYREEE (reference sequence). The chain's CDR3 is CASSSPRETENTYEQYF. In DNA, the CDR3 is TGTGCCAGCAGCTCCCCCCGTGAGACAGAGAACACCTACGAGCAGTACTTC.

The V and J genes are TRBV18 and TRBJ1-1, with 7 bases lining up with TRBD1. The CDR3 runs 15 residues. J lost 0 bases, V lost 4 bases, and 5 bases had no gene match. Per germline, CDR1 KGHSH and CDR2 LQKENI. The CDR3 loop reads CASSRGGQLNTEAFF. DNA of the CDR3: TGTGCCAGCTCACGAGGGGGACAGTTGAACACTGAAGCTTTCTTT.

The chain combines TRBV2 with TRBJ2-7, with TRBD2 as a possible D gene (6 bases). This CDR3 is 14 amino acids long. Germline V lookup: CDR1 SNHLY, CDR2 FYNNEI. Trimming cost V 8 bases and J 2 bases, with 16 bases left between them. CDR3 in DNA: TGTGCCAGCCGGAGGGGCGAAGGAACCTACGAGCAGTACTTC. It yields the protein CASRRGEGTYEQYF.

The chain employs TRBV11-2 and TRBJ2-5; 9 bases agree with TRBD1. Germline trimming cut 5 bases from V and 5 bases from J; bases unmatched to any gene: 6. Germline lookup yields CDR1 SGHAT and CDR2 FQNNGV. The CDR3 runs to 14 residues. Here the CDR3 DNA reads TGTGCCAGCAGCCCAACAGGGGGCTATGAGACCCAGTACTTC. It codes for CASSPTGGYETQYF.

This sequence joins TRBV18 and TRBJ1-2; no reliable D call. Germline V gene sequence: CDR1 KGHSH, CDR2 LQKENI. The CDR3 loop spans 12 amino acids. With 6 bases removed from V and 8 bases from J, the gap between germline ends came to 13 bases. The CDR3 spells CASSPTGEGYTF. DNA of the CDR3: TGTGCCAGCTCCCCGACCGGGGAAGGCTACACCTTC.

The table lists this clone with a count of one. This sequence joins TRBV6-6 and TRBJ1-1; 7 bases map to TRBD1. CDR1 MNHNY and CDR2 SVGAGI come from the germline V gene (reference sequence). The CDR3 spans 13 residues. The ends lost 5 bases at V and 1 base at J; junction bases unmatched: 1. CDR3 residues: CASSRQGNTEAFF. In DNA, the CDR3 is TGTGCCAGCAGTCGACAGGGGAACACTGAAGCTTTCTTT.

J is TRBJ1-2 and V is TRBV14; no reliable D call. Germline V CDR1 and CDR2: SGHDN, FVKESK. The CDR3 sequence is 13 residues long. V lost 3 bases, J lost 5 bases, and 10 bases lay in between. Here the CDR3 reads CASSQIERYGYTF. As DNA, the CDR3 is TGTGCCAGCAGCCAGATCGAGAGGTATGGCTACACCTTC. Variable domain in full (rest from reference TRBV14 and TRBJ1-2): EAGVTQFPSHSVIEKGQTVTLRCDPISGHDNLYWYRRVMGKEIKFLLHFVKESKQDESGMPNNRFLAERTGGTYSTLKVQPAELEDSGVYFCASSQIERYGYTFGSGTRLTVV.

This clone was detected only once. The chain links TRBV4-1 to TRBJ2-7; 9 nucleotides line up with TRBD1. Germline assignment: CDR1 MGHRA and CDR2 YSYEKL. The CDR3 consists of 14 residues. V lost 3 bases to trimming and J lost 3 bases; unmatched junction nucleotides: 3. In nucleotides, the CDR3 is TGCGCCAGCAGCCACCCGGGACAGGGCTACGAGCAGTACTTC. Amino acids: CASSHPGQGYEQYF.

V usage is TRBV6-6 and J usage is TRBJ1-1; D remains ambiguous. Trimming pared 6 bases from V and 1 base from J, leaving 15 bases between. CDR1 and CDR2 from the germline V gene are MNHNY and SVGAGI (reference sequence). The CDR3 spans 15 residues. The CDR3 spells CASSPGGGSNTEAFF. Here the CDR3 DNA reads TGTGCCAGCAGCCCTGGAGGAGGGTCGAACACTGAAGCTTTCTTT.

CDR3 sequence: CASRRGGVRGPQHF. DNA for the CDR3: TGTGCCAGCAGGCGGGGGGGTGTGAGAGGGCCCCAGCATTTT. V and J are TRBV25-1 and TRBJ1-5, with D maybe TRBD1 (5 bases). The V end lost 6 bases, the J end lost 9 bases, and 18 bases lay between the germline ends. CDR3 size: 14 residues. The germline gives CDR1 MGHDK, CDR2 SYGVNS. The entire variable domain, with the rest obtained from reference TRBV25-1 and TRBJ1-5, is as follows: EADIYQTPRYLVIGTGKKITLECSQTMGHDKMYWYQQDPGMELHLIHYSYGVNSTEKGDLSSESTVSRIRTEHFPLTLESARPSHTSQYLCASRRGGVRGPQHFGDGTRLSIL.